The 18 T cell receptor beta chains below were found in one sample sequenced in a study of CD8+ T cells in alopecia areata. CD4, CD8alpha, NKG2D, NKG2ACE and other markers were used to sort pooled cutaneous lymph node cells. Sequencing templates came from extracted RNA that was reverse transcribed into cDNA. Libraries were prepared by immunoSEQ multiplex PCR; TCRdb keeps only in-frame clonotypes and omits some of them. This repertoire holds around 300,000 clones, and none appear only once. The sequencing input was CD4+ T cells sorted from a lymph node. These receptors came from a C3H/HeJ mouse with alopecia areata. MHC haplotype here: H2-k.

This clone was picked up a small number of times. Any gene name here is a mouse gene name. The read comes to an end 4 residues before the CDR3 does, leaving the germline J gene to fill in the end. The chain recombines TRBV29 with TRBJ2-3, with D tentatively TRBD1 (6 bases). CDR1 and CDR2 from the germline V gene are MSHET and SYDVDS. CDR3 size: 13 residues. Trimming removed 9 bases from V and 2 bases from J, with 12 bases in between. The CDR3 bases that were read are TGTGCTAGAAAACAGGGTGCTGCAGAA. Its protein product is CARKQGAAE. From start to end, the CDR3 is CARKQGAAETLYF.

On this clone: Any gene name here is a mouse gene name. Coverage ceases 4 residues before the CDR3 finishes, and the germline J gene fills in the end. V is TRBV14 and J is TRBJ2-1; maybe TRBD2 (7 bases). The V gene's germline CDR1 is SGHDT and CDR2 FRDEAV. The CDR3 consists of 15 residues. CDR3 region: CASSFPGGARAEQFF. CDR3 DNA (partial): TGTGCCAGCAGTTTTCCGGGGGGCGCCCGGGCT. The full variable domain, in which reference TRBV14 and TRBJ2-1 provide the parts outside the CDR3, is EAGVTQSPRYAVLQEGQAVSFWCDPISGHDTLYWYQQPRDQGPQLLVYFRDEAVIDNSQLPSDRFSAVRPKGTNSTLKIQSAKQGDTATYLCASSFPGGARAEQFFGPGTRLTVL.

There are a few counts of this clone. Each gene name is a mouse one. Read data end 4 residues before the CDR3 end; the end is taken from the germline J gene. The identical CDR3 is also encoded by other nucleotide sequences in the sample. The chain links TRBV1 to TRBJ1-1; 7 nucleotides match TRBD1. This CDR3 is built from 13 residues. Germline V CDR1 and CDR2: NSQYPW, LRSPGD (reference sequence). The CDR3 protein is CTCSAGQATEVFF. Partial CDR3 DNA: TGCACCTGCAGTGCCGGACAGGCTACA.

As concerns this clone: Each gene name is a mouse one. Read sequence stops 4 residues before the CDR3 end, and the germline J gene provides the missing end. The chain couples TRBV14 to TRBJ1-1, with D maybe TRBD1 (5 bases). The CDR3 is 13 amino acids. The germline CDR1 and CDR2 sequences are SGHDT and FRDEAV. The V end lost 4 bases, the J end lost 4 bases, and 11 bases lay between the germline ends. The DNA read from the CDR3 is TGTGCCAGCAGTCATCAGGGCGCCACA. Translated, it gives CASSHQGAT. The whole CDR3 protein reads CASSHQGATEVFF.

This clone was recorded a few times. Gene names follow the mouse nomenclature. The read falls 4 residues short of the CDR3 end, and the missing part is taken from the germline J gene. Other nucleotide sequences from this sample produce the same CDR3. The chain joins TRBV13-2 to TRBJ2-1; 7 bases are shared with TRBD2. V lost 0 bases and J lost 2; bases outside the gene matches: 2. The CDR3 consists of 15 residues. CDR1 NNHNN and CDR2 SYGAGS come from the germline V gene (reference sequence). The CDR3 sequence: CASGDAGGDYAEQFF. The covered CDR3 bases are TGTGCCAGCGGTGATGCGGGGGGGGACTATGCT.

Of note for this clone: Germline and genes: mouse. This CDR3 is CASSDEQGTNTEVFF. Incomplete CDR3 DNA: TGTGCCAGCAGTGATGAACAGGGGACAAACACA. This sequence joins TRBV13-3 and TRBJ1-1, with TRBD1 matching 7 bases. The read is 4 residues too short to cover the CDR3 end, so that end is filled in from the germline J gene. V dropped 0 bases and J dropped 0; count of bases not matched to a gene: 2. This CDR3 region has 15 residues. CDR1 NNHDY and CDR2 SYVADS come from the germline V gene.

On this clone itself: Mouse names are used for the genes. The read is 4 residues too short to cover the CDR3 end, so that end is filled in from the germline J gene. This chain uses TRBV12-1 with TRBJ2-7; TRBD1 matches 8 bases. Germline CDR1 SGHSN, CDR2 HYEKVE. The V and J ends lost 2 bases and 0 bases, in that order; junction bases with no gene match: 2. This CDR3 contains 14 residues. CDR3 protein: CASSPTGGSYEQYF. The DNA read from the CDR3 is TGTGCCAGCTCTCCTACAGGGGGCTCCTAT.

A few counts support this clone. All gene names here are mouse names. The read gets to within 4 residues of the CDR3 end, and the germline J gene fills in the rest. The chain recombines TRBV1 with TRBJ2-1; 9 nucleotides line up with TRBD2. CDR3 length: 15 residues. Germline lookup yields CDR1 NSQYPW and CDR2 LRSPGD (reference sequence). V dropped 4 bases and J dropped 5; count of bases not matched to a gene: 6. CDR3 bases read: TGCACCTGCAGTGGGATATGGGGGGGCGATGCT. Protein: CTCSGIWGGDA. The whole CDR3 protein is CTCSGIWGGDAEQFF.

This clone occurred many times. Gene names follow the mouse nomenclature. From the germline J gene comes the end of the CDR3, since the read stops 4 residues before it. The genes are TRBV16 and TRBJ1-2, with 7 positions matching TRBD1. Looked up from germline, CDR1 is SGHSA and CDR2 is FRNQAP. The CDR3 loop spans 15 amino acids. V lost 5 bases and J lost 0; bases outside the gene matches: 6. The sequenced CDR3 bases are TGTGCAAGCAGCGAGGGGACAGTCACAAACTCC. Translation gives CASSEGTVTNS. The whole CDR3 protein is CASSEGTVTNSDYTF.

This clone was picked up a small number of times. Gene names are mouse gene names. The DNA ends 4 residues before the CDR3 does, and the rest of the CDR3 is filled in from the germline J gene. Other DNA sequences in this sample translate to the same CDR3. The chain is built from TRBV1 and TRBJ2-7, with TRBD2 matching 11 bases. The CDR3 totals 15 residues. Germline CDR1 reads NSQYPW; CDR2 reads LRSPGD (reference sequence). CDR3 in amino acids: CTCSAERLGGYEQYF. The part of the CDR3 DNA that was read is TGCACCTGCAGTGCAGAGAGACTGGGGGGGTAT.

Points on this clone: The germline and genes are mouse ones. The read ends 4 residues before the CDR3 terminus; that terminus is restored from the germline J gene. V and J are TRBV13-3 and TRBJ2-1; possibly TRBD2 for D (6 bases). Trimming took off 4 bases at V and 1 base at J, with 9 bases between the two ends. This CDR3 contains 14 residues. The germline gives CDR1 NNHDY, CDR2 SYVADS. The CDR3 loop reads CASSWWGNYAEQFF. The part of the CDR3 DNA that was read is TGTGCCAGCAGTTGGTGGGGGAACTATGCT.

With respect to this clone: Mouse names are used for the genes. CDR3 DNA (partial): TGTGCCAGCAGTGCACAGGGGGCGAATGCT. Translating gives CASSAQGANA. The entire CDR3 reads CASSAQGANAEQFF. The chain combines TRBV13-3 with TRBJ2-1, with 9 bases aligning to TRBD1. The read ends 4 residues early relative to the CDR3; the germline J gene fills the gap. Looked up from germline, CDR1 is NNHDY and CDR2 is SYVADS. The CDR3 runs 14 residues. The V segment lost 3 bases and the J segment 5 bases; nucleotides outside the gene matches: 3.

At least ten counts were recorded for this clone. Germline and genes here are mouse. Sequencing ends 4 residues short of the CDR3 end; the germline J gene provides the rest. The chain has TRBV17 and TRBJ2-3; D is unresolved. The CDR3 has 15 amino acids. V was pared by 3 bases and J by 1 base, with 11 bases between. Germline V lookup: CDR1 MNHDT, CDR2 YYDKIL. The sequenced CDR3 bases are TGTGCTAGCAGTAGTAAAGGGTACGGTGCAGAA. Translated: CASSSKGYGAE. The full CDR3 reads CASSSKGYGAETLYF.

This clone was detected only a few times. Gene labels here are mouse ones. The missing CDR3 end, 4 residues past where the read stops, is filled in from the germline J gene. This chain joins TRBV13-3 and TRBJ2-5; 7 bases agree with TRBD2. This CDR3 has 14 residues. Germline V gene lookup returns CDR1 NNHDY and CDR2 SYVADS. The CDR3 bases that were read are TGTGCCAGCAGTGATCCCTGGGGGAGGGAC. It encodes CASSDPWGRD. The CDR3 reads in full as CASSDPWGRDTQYF.

Worth noting for this clone: Gene names follow the mouse nomenclature. The observed sequence ends 4 residues before the CDR3 terminus, with the missing tail filled in from the germline J gene. This chain uses TRBV19 with TRBJ1-1; tentatively, D is TRBD1 (5 bases). Germline CDR1 FNHDT, CDR2 SITEND (reference sequence). Trimming cost V 5 bases and J 1 base, with 6 bases left between them. This CDR3 has 12 amino acids. CDR3 sequence: CASRRGNTEVFF. The part of the CDR3 DNA that was read is TGTGCCAGCAGAAGGGGGAACACA.

Turning to this clone: Mouse names are used for the genes. From the germline J gene comes the end of the CDR3, since the read stops 4 residues before it. The J gene is TRBJ2-7, the V gene TRBV13-3, with TRBD2 matching 11 bases. The CDR3 spans 14 residues. J was trimmed by 3 bases and V by 3 bases; bases with no gene match: 2. Germline V gene sequence: CDR1 NNHDY, CDR2 SYVADS. The sequenced CDR3 bases are TGTGCCAGCAGTGGGACTGGGGGGCTCTAT. It codes for CASSGTGGLY. The CDR3 as a whole reads CASSGTGGLYEQYF.

In its sample, this clone was seen a few times. These gene names are mouse names. The sequence runs out 4 residues before the end of the CDR3; the remainder is reconstructed from the germline J gene. This chain joins TRBV19 and TRBJ2-7; TRBD2 is a possible D gene (6 bases). Trimming stripped 2 bases from V and 0 bases from J, with 9 bases between. Germline lookup yields CDR1 FNHDT and CDR2 SITEND (reference sequence). There are 14 residues in the CDR3. The CDR3 bases that were read are TGTGCCAGCAGTATGTGGGGGAGCTCCTAT. This codes for CASSMWGSSY. The CDR3, in full, reads CASSMWGSSYEQYF.

This clone has just a few counts. Gene labels here are mouse ones. The read comes to an end 3 residues before the CDR3 does, leaving the germline J gene to fill in the end. V is TRBV5 and J is TRBJ1-6, with D hard to call. TRBJ1-6 is identified as an open reading frame with a role that is uncertain. The CDR3 length is 16 residues. The V and J ends lost 0 bases and 0 bases respectively, with 6 bases between them. Germline CDR1 reads LGHNA; CDR2 reads YNLKQL (reference sequence). The CDR3 here is CASSQEQYSYNSPLYF. Incomplete CDR3 DNA: TGTGCCAGCAGCCAAGAACAGTATTCCTATAATTCGCCC.